What follows are 13 T cell receptor beta chains derived from one specimen sequenced in a study of shared clonotypes between healthy human individuals. Sequencing was performed with immunoSEQ multiplex PCR; in TCRdb, only in-frame clones are kept and a portion is missing. The table has some 1 million clones, about 76% seen once. The sample was memory CD4+ T cells sorted from blood. The subset here: CD45RA-negative fraction. The receptors stem from a man younger than 35 in good health.

The CDR3 sequence is CASSFVEAQETQYF. CDR3 bases: TGTGCCAGCAGCTTCGTCGAGGCCCAAGAGACCCAGTACTTC. This chain connects TRBV5-4 to TRBJ2-5; the D is unclear. The length of the CDR3 is 14 residues. V lost 2 bases and J lost 1, with 9 bases in between. Germline V gene data show CDR1 as SGHNT and CDR2 as YYREEE (reference sequence).

The J gene is TRBJ1-5, the V gene TRBV6-5, with a possible D match to TRBD1 (6 bases). Germline V gives CDR1 MNHEY, CDR2 SVGAGI. This CDR3 has 13 residues. V lost 2 bases to trimming and J lost 5 bases, with 7 bases between them. CDR3: CASSYHRDQPQHF. DNA of the CDR3: TGTGCCAGCAGTTACCACAGGGATCAGCCCCAGCATTTT.

This chain links TRBV7-2 with TRBJ1-1; TRBD1 might be the D (6 bases). The CDR3 totals 13 residues. The germline V gene encodes CDR1 SGHTA and CDR2 FQGNSA. Trimming took 4 bases from V and 2 from J, leaving 8 bases between them. CDR3 protein: CASSYRVNTEAFF. DNA for the CDR3: TGTGCCAGCAGCTACAGGGTAAACACTGAAGCTTTCTTT.

About this clone itself: This sample includes further DNA sequences coding for the same CDR3. The chain carries TRBV6-6 and TRBJ2-7, with D maybe TRBD2 (6 bases). The CDR3 is made up of 12 amino acids. Germline assignment: CDR1 MNHNY and CDR2 SVGAGI (reference sequence). V shed 2 bases and J shed 4 bases, with 6 bases lying between them. The CDR3, as DNA: TGTGCCAGCAGTTACGCGGGATACGAGCAGTACTTC. It encodes CASSYAGYEQYF.

The chain uses TRBV5-4 and TRBJ1-5, with a possible D match to TRBD1 (5 bases). The germline gives CDR1 SGHNT, CDR2 YYREEE (reference sequence). This CDR3 has 13 residues. Trimming shortened V by 4 bases and J by 4 bases, and 9 bases separated the two germline ends. The CDR3 loop reads CASSGGWNQPQHF. In DNA form, the CDR3 reads TGTGCCAGCAGCGGGGGGTGGAATCAGCCCCAGCATTTT.

V gene TRBV5-1 combines with J gene TRBJ2-7; weak D call: TRBD1 (7 bases). This CDR3 has 15 amino acids. Germline-derived CDR1 and CDR2 are SGHRS and YFSETQ. Trimming left V 4 bases short and J 5 bases short, with 19 bases between. The CDR3 reads CASSPGGQGGHEQYF. DNA for the CDR3: TGCGCCAGCAGCCCTGGCGGCCAGGGGGGCCACGAGCAGTACTTC.

The J gene is TRBJ1-3, the V gene TRBV9; D perhaps matches TRBD1 (5 bases). The CDR3 totals 16 residues. Per the germline V gene, CDR1 is SGDLS and CDR2 is YYNGEE. The V gene lost 0 bases and the J gene lost 0 bases, with 10 bases spanning the gap. CDR3 sequence: CASSVGDGSSGNTIYF. In nucleotides, the CDR3 is TGTGCCAGCAGCGTAGGGGACGGCAGCTCTGGAAACACCATATATTTT. The whole variable domain, filled in from reference TRBV9 and TRBJ1-3, reads DSGVTQTPKHLITATGQRVTLRCSPRSGDLSVYWYQQSLDQGLQFLIQYYNGEERAKGNILERFSAQQFPDLHSELNLSSLELGDSALYFCASSVGDGSSGNTIYFGEGSWLTVV.

This sequence joins TRBV9 and TRBJ1-2; D is unresolved. This CDR3 has 14 residues. Deletions cut 0 bases from V and 4 bases from J, with 10 bases between. The germline CDR1 and CDR2 sequences are SGDLS and YYNGEE. CDR3 nucleotide sequence: TGTGCCAGCAGCGTAGCGGCGGCTTCCTATGGCTACACCTTC. Amino acids: CASSVAAASYGYTF.

This chain joins TRBV7-2 and TRBJ2-6; 7 nucleotides agree with TRBD2. The germline V gene has CDR1 SGHTA and CDR2 FQGNSA. This CDR3 has 15 residues. J lost 11 bases, V lost 4 bases, and 11 bases had no gene match. CDR3 nucleotides: TGTGCCAGCAGCTCCCTCGGGGGGAAGACCCACGTCCTGACTTTC. Translating it yields CASSSLGGKTHVLTF.

This chain uses TRBV2 with TRBJ2-7; D is possibly TRBD2 (6 bases). V lost 2 bases to trimming and J lost 1 base, with 9 bases between them. In germline, CDR1 is SNHLY, CDR2 FYNNEI. The CDR3 loop spans 14 amino acids. CDR3: CASSESGRSYEQYF. In nucleotides, the CDR3 is TGTGCCAGCAGTGAAAGCGGGCGGTCCTACGAGCAGTACTTC. Drawing the rest from reference TRBV2 and TRBJ2-7, the complete variable domain is EPEVTQTPSHQVTQMGQEVILRCVPISNHLYFYWYRQILGQKVEFLVSFYNNEISEKSEIFDDQFSVERPDGSNFTLKIRSTKLEDSAMYFCASSESGRSYEQYFGPGTRLTVT.

As concerns this clone: The likely explanation is a read error, given a far larger clone one base away. This same CDR3 is encoded by further DNA sequences in the sample. V is TRBV27 and J is TRBJ1-6, with D unclear. The ends were cut back, 6 bases at V and 7 bases at J, with 7 bases in the middle. This CDR3 has 12 residues. The germline V gene encodes CDR1 MNHEY and CDR2 SMNVEV (reference sequence). The CDR3 spells CASSLGNSPLHF. DNA for the CDR3: TGTGCCAGCAGCCTAGGGAATTCACCCCTCCACTTT.

V usage is TRBV11-3 and J usage is TRBJ2-2; 8 bases map to TRBD1. The V and J ends lost 5 bases and 2 bases, in that order; junction bases with no gene match: 7. CDR3 length: 16 amino acids. Germline CDR1 SGHNT, CDR2 YENEEA. CDR3: CASSPWTGPNTGELFF. The CDR3, as DNA: TGTGCCAGCAGCCCGTGGACAGGGCCAAACACCGGGGAGCTGTTTTTT.

This chain joins TRBV6-5 and TRBJ1-2; D ambiguous. Trimming removed 2 bases from V and 3 bases from J, with 10 bases in between. CDR1 is MNHEY, CDR2 SVGAGI, per germline. The CDR3 sequence is 14 residues long. The CDR3 spells CASSYDGEDYGYTF. The DNA of the CDR3 is TGTGCCAGCAGTTACGACGGAGAAGACTATGGCTACACCTTC.